This T cell receptor beta chain is from a study of multiple sclerosis patients with progressive multifocal leukoencephalopathy. Libraries were prepared by immunoSEQ multiplex PCR; TCRdb keeps only in-frame clonotypes and omits some of them. The data contain tens of thousands of clones, approximately 84% of them singletons. Time point indicated: time of PML onset. The CDR3 extends over 16 amino acids. The V and J ends lost 5 bases and 7 bases, in that order; junction bases with no gene match: 15. Germline V gene lookup returns CDR1 SGHTA and CDR2 FQGTGA. The count of this clone is one. The sequence derives from a human donor with progressive multifocal leukoencephalopathy. The sequencing here drew on PBMCs, taken from a patient treated with natalizumab. The chain is built from TRBV7-3 and TRBJ2-3; 7 bases line up with TRBD2. CDR3 amino acids: CASSTSGGNVLYTQYF. The CDR3 DNA follows: TGTGCCAGCAGCACCTCGGGGGGAAACGTTTTGTATACGCAGTATTTT.